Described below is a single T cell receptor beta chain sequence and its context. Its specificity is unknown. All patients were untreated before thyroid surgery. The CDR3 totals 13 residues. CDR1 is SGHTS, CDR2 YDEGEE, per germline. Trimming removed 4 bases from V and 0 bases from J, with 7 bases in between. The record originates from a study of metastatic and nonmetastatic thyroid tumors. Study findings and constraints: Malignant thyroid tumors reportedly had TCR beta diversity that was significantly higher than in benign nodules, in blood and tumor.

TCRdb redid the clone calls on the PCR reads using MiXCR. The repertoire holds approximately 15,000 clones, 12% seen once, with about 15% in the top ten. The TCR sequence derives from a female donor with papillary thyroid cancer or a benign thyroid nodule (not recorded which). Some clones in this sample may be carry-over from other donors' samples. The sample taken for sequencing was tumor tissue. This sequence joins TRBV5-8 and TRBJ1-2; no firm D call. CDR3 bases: TGTGCCAGCAGCAAAACGGCTAACTATGGCTACACCTTC. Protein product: CASSKTANYGYTF.